This TCR beta chain is from a study of T cell responses to AZD1222 COVID-19 vaccine. The CDR3 consists of 16 residues. V shed 0 bases and J shed 6 bases, with 17 bases lying between them. Germline lookup yields CDR1 SGDLS and CDR2 YYNGEE. Study conclusions and caveats: Every sample of the repertoires postdated the peak T cell response. Two AZD1222 administrations were followed by greater Spike-specific TCR breadth and depth.

The sample holds one count of this clone. Its antigen is undetermined. TCRdb keeps only in-frame clones here, not all; method: immunoSEQ multiplex PCR. The data contain 150,000 to 250,000 clones, about 89% of them singletons. Investigators merged groups given second doses at roughly 4 or roughly 12 weeks. The sequence derives from an adult who received the AZD1222 COVID-19 vaccine. Sequencing used peripheral blood, obtained 28 days after the second AZD1222 dose. This chain links TRBV9 with TRBJ2-3; a possible D gene is TRBD2 (5 bases). CDR3 protein: CASSVDRGEGPDTQYF. The CDR3, as DNA: TGTGCCAGCAGCGTAGATCGGGGAGAAGGACCTGATACGCAGTATTTT.